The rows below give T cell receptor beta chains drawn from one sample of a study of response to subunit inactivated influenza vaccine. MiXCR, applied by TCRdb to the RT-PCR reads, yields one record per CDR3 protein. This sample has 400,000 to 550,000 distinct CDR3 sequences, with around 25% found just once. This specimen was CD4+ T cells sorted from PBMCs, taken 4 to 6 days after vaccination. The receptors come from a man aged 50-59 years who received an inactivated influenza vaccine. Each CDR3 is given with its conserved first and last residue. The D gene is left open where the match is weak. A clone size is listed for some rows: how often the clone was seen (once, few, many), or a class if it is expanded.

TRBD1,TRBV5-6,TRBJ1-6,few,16,TGTGCCAGCAGCTCCGGGACAGGTCTTCTTAATTCACCCCTCCACTTT,CASSSGTGLLNSPLHF
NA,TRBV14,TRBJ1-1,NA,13,TGTGCCAGCAGCCCATTCAGGAACACTGAAGCTTTCTTT,CASSPFRNTEAFF
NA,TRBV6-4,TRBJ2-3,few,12,TGTGCCAGCAGTGACGGGGGGGATACGCAGTATTTT,CASSDGGDTQYF
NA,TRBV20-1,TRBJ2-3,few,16,TGCAGTGCCGACGGGGGGCGGCGGAGTCGGACAGATACGCAGTATTTT,CSADGGRRSRTDTQYF
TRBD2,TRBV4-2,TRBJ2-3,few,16,TGTGCCAGCAGCCAGGCCGGGACTAGCCCCACAGATACGCAGTATTTT,CASSQAGTSPTDTQYF
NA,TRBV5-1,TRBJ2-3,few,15,TGCGCCAGCGGTCTTGTAGGGGAGGGCACAGATACGCAGTATTTT,CASGLVGEGTDTQYF
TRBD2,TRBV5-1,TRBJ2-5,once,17,TGCGCCAGCAGCTTGGATTTCGGGACTAGCGGACAAGAGACCCAGTACTTC,CASSLDFGTSGQETQYF
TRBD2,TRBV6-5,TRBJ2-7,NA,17,TGTGCCAGCAGTTACTCGATCCTAGCGGGAGGAGGACACGAGCAGTACTTC,CASSYSILAGGGHEQYF
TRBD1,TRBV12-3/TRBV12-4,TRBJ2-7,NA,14,TGTGCCAGCAGTTTAGGGACAGGGGGCCAAGAGCAGTACTTC,CASSLGTGGQEQYF
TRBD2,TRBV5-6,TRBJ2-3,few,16,TGTGCCAGCAGCTTGCGTCTAGCGGGGGGTCCAGATACGCAGTATTTT,CASSLRLAGGPDTQYF
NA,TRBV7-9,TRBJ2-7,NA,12,TGTGCCACAACACCAGGGTCCTACGAGCAGTACTTC,CATTPGSYEQYF
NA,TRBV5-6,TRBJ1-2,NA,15,TGTGCCAGCAGCTGGAACGGGGGCGCGGACTATGGCTACACCTTC,CASSWNGGADYGYTF
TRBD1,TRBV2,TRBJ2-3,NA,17,TGTGCCAGCAGACAATTCCCCGGGACAGGGGGCGGACATACGCAGTATTTT,CASRQFPGTGGGHTQYF
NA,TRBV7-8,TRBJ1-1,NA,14,TGTGCCAGCAGCGCACAGGGAAGGGGCACTGAAGCTTTCTTT,CASSAQGRGTEAFF
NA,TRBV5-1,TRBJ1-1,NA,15,TGCGCCAGCAGCTTAATATTCCTGGGGAACACTGAAGCTTTCTTT,CASSLIFLGNTEAFF
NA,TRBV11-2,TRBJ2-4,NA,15,TGTGCCAGCAGGCCGTTGAATCTAGCCAAAAACATTCAGTACTTC,CASRPLNLAKNIQYF
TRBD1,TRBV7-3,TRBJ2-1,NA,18,TGTGCCAGCAGCAAAAACCCCTTACTAACGGGGACAGGGGATGAGCAGTTCTTC,CASSKNPLLTGTGDEQFF
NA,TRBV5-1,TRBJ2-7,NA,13,TGCGCCAGCAGCTTGGCCCCAAGGCGGGAGCAGTACTTC,CASSLAPRREQYF